The 10 T cell receptor beta chains below were found in one sample sequenced in a study of shared clonotypes between healthy human individuals. Produced via immunoSEQ multiplex PCR; TCRdb's table is partial and in-frame only. There are approximately 1,000,000 clones in the sample; around 78% occur only once, and under 0.65% lies in the top ten. Sequencing was carried out using memory CD4+ T cells from PBMCs. The subset is: CD45RA-negative fraction. Receptors originate from a man aged 18 to 30 in good health. Some clones in this sample may be carry-over from other donors' samples.

The chain combines TRBV5-1 with TRBJ2-6; D might be TRBD1 (6 bases). The CDR3 is 14 residues long. The V end lost 7 bases, the J end lost 4 bases, and 12 bases lay between the germline ends. Germline values: CDR1 SGHRS, CDR2 YFSETQ. The CDR3, as DNA: TGCGCCAGCGCAACAGGGACCGGGGCCAACGTCCTGACTTTC. Protein sequence: CASATGTGANVLTF.

The chain is built from TRBV10-2 and TRBJ2-5; possibly TRBD2 for D (6 bases). Looked up from germline, CDR1 is WSHSY and CDR2 is SAAADI. The CDR3 covers 14 residues. V was trimmed by 10 bases and J by 4 bases, leaving 19 bases between them. In DNA form, the CDR3 reads TGCGCCACCCGGGGAGGAGTATTGAGAGAGACCCAGTACTTC. Residues: CATRGGVLRETQYF.

This chain connects TRBV18 to TRBJ2-5; TRBD2 aligns across 7 bases. The CDR3 covers 15 residues. From germline, CDR1 is KGHSH and CDR2 LQKENI. Trimming removed 6 bases from V and 1 base from J; junction bases left unmatched: 8. CDR3 residues: CASSLPAGSQETQYF. The CDR3 DNA is TGTGCCAGCTCCTTGCCAGCGGGGAGCCAAGAGACCCAGTACTTC.

The rearrangement uses TRBV7-3 and TRBJ2-3, with D tentatively TRBD2 (5 bases). The length of the CDR3 is 13 residues. V was cut by 5 bases and J by 5 bases, with 11 bases left in between. From germline, CDR1 is SGHTA and CDR2 FQGTGA. CDR3 DNA: TGTGCCAGCAGCACTGGACTGATAGATACGCAGTATTTT. As protein: CASSTGLIDTQYF.

This clone was counted a few times. The chain joins TRBV7-3 to TRBJ2-1; D is possibly TRBD1 or TRBD2 (6 bases each). Germline CDR1 and CDR2: SGHTA and FQGTGA. This CDR3 is 15 amino acids long. V was clipped by 5 bases and J by 6 bases, with 17 bases between them. The CDR3, as DNA: TGTGCCAGCAGCCTGCACCAAGGGGGGCCCAATGAGCAGTTCTTC. Residues: CASSLHQGGPNEQFF.

CDR3 DNA: TGTGCCAGCAGTTACGAAGCGGGAATTAGGGATGAGCAGTTCTTC. This translates into CASSYEAGIRDEQFF. The rearrangement links TRBV6-5 to TRBJ2-1, with 7 bases lining up with TRBD2. The length of the CDR3 is 15 residues. The J segment lost 8 bases and the V segment lost 2 bases, leaving 9 bases of the junction unmatched. In germline, CDR1 is MNHEY, CDR2 SVGAGI.

V usage is TRBV11-3 and J usage is TRBJ2-3; the match to TRBD2 covers 8 bases. V gave up 5 bases and J gave up 0 bases; unmatched junction bases: 4. CDR1 is SGHNT and CDR2 is YENEEA in the germline V gene. This CDR3 comprises 15 residues. The CDR3 DNA reads TGTGCCAGCAGCGGCAGCGGGAGAAGCACAGATACGCAGTATTTT. This gives the protein CASSGSGRSTDTQYF.

The chain uses TRBV7-9 and TRBJ2-1; D unresolved. The V and J ends lost 5 bases and 5 bases respectively, with 19 bases between them. This CDR3 has 16 residues. Germline V lookup: CDR1 SEHNR, CDR2 FQNEAQ (reference sequence). DNA for the CDR3: TGTGCCAGCAGCCCCAGACGGATCGATCTTAACAATGAGCAGTTCTTC. Protein sequence: CASSPRRIDLNNEQFF.

J is TRBJ2-6 and V is TRBV28; D gene ambiguous. V was clipped by 7 bases and J by 1 base, with 11 bases between them. CDR1 and CDR2 (germline): MDHEN, SYDVKM. This CDR3 contains 15 residues. This chain's CDR3 is CASTPDGSGANVLTF. The CDR3 DNA follows: TGTGCCAGCACCCCGGACGGTTCTGGGGCCAACGTCCTGACTTTC. Using reference TRBV28 and TRBJ2-6 for the parts outside the CDR3, the full variable domain is DVKVTQSSRYLVKRTGEKVFLECVQDMDHENMFWYRQDPGLGLRLIYFSYDVKMKEKGDIPEGYSVSREKKERFSLILESASTNQTSMYLCASTPDGSGANVLTFGAGSRLTVL.

CDR3 in amino acids: CASSRQSQHF. CDR3 DNA sequence: TGTGCCAGCAGTAGGCAGTCCCAGCATTTT. V and J are TRBV28 and TRBJ1-5; D not certain. The CDR3 runs 10 residues. Trimming stripped 5 bases from V and 11 bases from J, with 7 bases between. Germline V lookup: CDR1 MDHEN, CDR2 SYDVKM.